Below, 30 T cell receptor beta chains from the same sample are listed, as sequenced in a study of T cell responses to AZD1222 COVID-19 vaccine. Some clones are missing from TCRdb's copy, which holds only in-frame ones; the method was immunoSEQ multiplex PCR. The sample lists some 110,000 clones; 75% to 90% were seen once. This specimen was peripheral blood, taken 28 days after the second AZD1222 dose. Receptor source: an adult who received the AZD1222 COVID-19 vaccine.

The chain joins TRBV7-9 to TRBJ2-7; the D gene is possibly TRBD1 (6 bases). Trimming took 5 bases from V and 1 from J, leaving 15 bases between them. Germline V gene data show CDR1 as SEHNR and CDR2 as FQNEAQ (reference sequence). CDR3 size: 15 residues. The CDR3 loop is CASSPRTEDSYEQYF. DNA of the CDR3: TGTGCCAGCAGCCCTCGGACAGAAGATTCCTACGAGCAGTACTTC.

The chain recombines TRBV7-9 with TRBJ2-7, with 9 bases that match TRBD2. Germline-derived CDR1 and CDR2 are SEHNR and FQNEAQ (reference sequence). The CDR3 spans 15 residues. V trimming: 5 bases; J trimming: 4 bases; junction bases outside the gene matches: 9. The CDR3 spells CASSLGIAGDYEQYF. The CDR3 DNA is TGTGCCAGCAGCCTCGGGATAGCGGGAGATTACGAGCAGTACTTC.

This chain joins TRBV3-1 (or the pseudogene TRBV3-2) and TRBJ2-7; 11 bases map to TRBD2. The germline V gene encodes CDR1 LGHDT and CDR2 YNNKEL (reference sequence). Unmatched junction bases numbered 5, after V lost 0 bases and J lost 4 bases. The CDR3 is made up of 16 amino acids. CDR3 coding DNA: TGTGCCAGCAGCCAAGAGGGAACTAGCGGGGGATACGAGCAGTACTTC. Its protein product is CASSQEGTSGGYEQYF.

V is TRBV7-9 and J is TRBJ2-1, with 10 bases fitting TRBD2. The CDR3 spans 14 residues. CDR1 and CDR2 from the germline V gene are SEHNR and FQNEAQ (reference sequence). The CDR3 is CASGRPSSYNEQFF. The CDR3 bases are TGTGCTAGCGGGAGGCCGAGCTCCTACAATGAGCAGTTCTTC. Together with reference TRBV7-9 and TRBJ2-1, the CDR3 gives the full variable domain: DTGVSQNPRHKITKRGQNVTFRCDPISEHNRLYWYRQTLGQGPEFLTYFQNEAQLEKSRLLSDRFSAERPKGSFSTLEIQRTEQGDSAMYLCASGRPSSYNEQFFGPGTRLTVL.

This CDR3 is CASSLEWGAGNTIYF. In nucleotides, the CDR3 is TGTGCCAGCAGCTTAGAATGGGGCGCGGGAAACACCATATATTTT. V gene TRBV7-9 combines with J gene TRBJ1-3, with D maybe TRBD1 (5 bases). The CDR3 spans 15 residues. CDR1 and CDR2 (germline): SEHNR, FQNEAQ (reference sequence). The V end was cut by 1 base, the J end by 4 bases, with 11 bases between.

V is TRBV27 and J is TRBJ2-7; TRBD1 is a possible D gene (6 bases). The CDR3 has 15 residues. Germline V gene data show CDR1 as MNHEY and CDR2 as SMNVEV (reference sequence). Deletions cut 5 bases from V and 1 base from J, with 15 bases between. In DNA, the CDR3 is TGTGCCAGCAGTAGGCCGGACAGAGCTTCCTACGAGCAGTACTTC. Translating gives CASSRPDRASYEQYF.

The J gene is TRBJ1-4, the V gene TRBV19; D gene uncertain. Germline assignment: CDR1 LNHDA and CDR2 SQIVND (reference sequence). The CDR3 contains 17 residues. The V end lost 8 bases, the J end lost 0 bases, and 19 bases lay between the germline ends. CDR3 loop: CASRVDGSDATNEKLFF. The CDR3 nucleotides read TGTGCCAGTCGGGTGGATGGGAGTGATGCAACTAATGAAAAACTGTTTTTT.

J is TRBJ2-1 and V is TRBV7-2; 10 bases are shared with TRBD2. The CDR3 covers 14 residues. The V gene's germline CDR1 is SGHTA and CDR2 FQGNSA. The junction had 5 bases not matched to a gene; V was cut back by 3 bases and J by 9 bases. The CDR3 DNA reads TGTGCCAGCAGCTTTAGCGGGGGGCCCAGTGAGCAGTTCTTC. Translated, it gives CASSFSGGPSEQFF.

V gene TRBV6-2 or TRBV6-3 combines with J gene TRBJ1-4; TRBD1 is a possible D gene (5 bases). Germline V gene data show CDR1 as MNHEY and CDR2 as SVGEGT. Trimming took off 5 bases at V and 8 bases at J, with 15 bases between the two ends. The CDR3 sequence is 14 residues long. In DNA, the CDR3 is TGTGCCAGCAGTCCACGGGACTTTGGAGAAAAACTGTTTTTT. Amino acids: CASSPRDFGEKLFF.

The chain is built from TRBV6-5 and TRBJ1-1; D is possibly TRBD1 (5 bases). Between the trimmed V and J ends, which lost 0 bases and 4 bases, there was a span of 15 bases. CDR1 and CDR2 from the germline V gene are MNHEY and SVGAGI. The CDR3 loop spans 16 amino acids. The CDR3 reads CASSYSWGPGATEAFF. CDR3 bases: TGTGCCAGCAGTTACTCGTGGGGTCCCGGGGCCACTGAAGCTTTCTTT.

The rearrangement links TRBV14 to TRBJ2-7, with 10 bases that match TRBD1. The CDR3 covers 15 residues. Trimming took 4 bases from V and 5 from J; bases not matched to a gene: 8. Germline values: CDR1 SGHDN, CDR2 FVKESK. CDR3: CASSPRDRGFHEQYF. The DNA of the CDR3 is TGTGCCAGCAGCCCACGGGACAGGGGTTTCCACGAGCAGTACTTC.

There are a few counts of this clone. The chain has TRBV7-2 and TRBJ2-1; D gene uncertain. V lost 1 base and J 2 bases, leaving 6 bases between the germline ends. The germline CDR1 and CDR2 sequences are SGHTA and FQGNSA. The CDR3 has 14 residues. The CDR3 coding sequence is TGTGCCAGCAGCTTAGGAGCCGCCTACAATGAGCAGTTCTTC. This codes for CASSLGAAYNEQFF. Full variable domain (outside the CDR3, taken from reference TRBV7-2 and TRBJ2-1): GAGVSQSPSNKVTEKGKDVELRCDPISGHTALYWYRQSLGQGLEFLIYFQGNSAPDKSGLPSDRFSAERTGGSVSTLTIQRTQQEDSAVYLCASSLGAAYNEQFFGPGTRLTVL.

The chain links TRBV15 to TRBJ2-1, with 9 bases that match TRBD2. Trimming at V came to 4 bases and at J to 7 bases, leaving 8 bases not matched to a gene. Germline CDR1 and CDR2: LNHNV and YYDKDF (reference sequence). There are 15 residues in the CDR3. In DNA form, the CDR3 reads TGTGCCACCAGCAAAGGGGGCGGGAGGGCAAATGAGCAGTTCTTC. This codes for CATSKGGGRANEQFF.

The chain recombines TRBV10-2 with TRBJ1-4; possibly TRBD1 for D (5 bases). This CDR3 is built from 13 residues. The germline V gene encodes CDR1 WSHSY and CDR2 SAAADI. Between the trimmed V and J ends, which lost 8 bases and 4 bases, there was a span of 11 bases. The CDR3 loop reads CASRDGLNEKLFF. CDR3 nucleotides: TGCGCCAGCCGGGACGGACTTAATGAAAAACTGTTTTTT.

V gene TRBV5-1 combines with J gene TRBJ1-5; TRBD1 agrees at 7 bases. This CDR3 is 14 amino acids long. Germline trimming cut 0 bases from V and 7 bases from J; bases unmatched to any gene: 4. Germline V gene lookup returns CDR1 SGHRS and CDR2 YFSETQ. The CDR3 DNA is TGCGCCAGCAGCTTGGCCGAGGGGGCGCAGCCCCAGCATTTT. Amino acids: CASSLAEGAQPQHF. Full variable domain (outside the CDR3, taken from reference TRBV5-1 and TRBJ1-5): KAGVTQTPRYLIKTRGQQVTLSCSPISGHRSVSWYQQTPGQGLQFLFEYFSETQRNKGNFPGRFSGRQFSNSRSEMNVSTLELGDSALYLCASSLAEGAQPQHFGDGTRLSIL.

J is TRBJ1-2 and V is TRBV7-2; 9 bases agree with TRBD1. Germline V gene data show CDR1 as SGHTA and CDR2 as FQGNSA. The CDR3 contains 16 residues. Trimming at V came to 0 bases and at J to 8 bases, leaving 10 bases not matched to a gene. The CDR3 region is CASSLAGGQGMRGYTF. The CDR3 region has the DNA TGTGCCAGCAGCTTAGCGGGGGGACAGGGTATGCGCGGCTACACCTTC.

The chain links TRBV29-1 to TRBJ2-1; 7 bases match TRBD1. This CDR3 is 14 amino acids long. CDR1 is SQVTM, CDR2 ANQGSEA, per germline. V gave up 6 bases and J gave up 8 bases; unmatched junction bases: 13. CDR3 sequence: CSVAQGGQPDEQFF. CDR3 sequence (DNA): TGCAGCGTGGCCCAAGGGGGACAGCCGGATGAGCAGTTCTTC.

The rearrangement uses TRBV28 and TRBJ2-7, with D possibly being TRBD2 (6 bases). Trimming pared 7 bases from V and 0 bases from J, leaving 13 bases between. The length of the CDR3 is 14 residues. CDR1 and CDR2 from the germline V gene are MDHEN and SYDVKM. The CDR3 sequence: CASTQEGNSYEQYF. The CDR3 nucleotides read TGTGCCAGCACCCAGGAGGGTAACTCCTACGAGCAGTACTTC.

This chain links TRBV27 with TRBJ2-1, with TRBD1 matching over 8 bases. CDR1 and CDR2 (germline): MNHEY, SMNVEV (reference sequence). Losses at the gene ends were 5 bases for V and 2 bases for J; bases not matched to a gene: 2. The CDR3 loop spans 14 amino acids. This chain's CDR3 is CASSVGQAYNEQFF. The DNA of the CDR3 is TGTGCCAGCAGTGTGGGACAGGCCTACAATGAGCAGTTCTTC.

The genes are TRBV7-2 and TRBJ2-7; possibly TRBD1 or TRBD2 for D (6 bases each). The CDR3 consists of 15 residues. The germline V gene has CDR1 SGHTA and CDR2 FQGNSA. V was clipped by 3 bases and J by 6 bases, with 18 bases between them. CDR3 sequence reads: CASSFPDTRGPEQYF. CDR3 DNA: TGTGCCAGCAGCTTTCCCGACACACGGGGGCCCGAGCAGTACTTC.

The CDR3 DNA is TGTGCCAGCAGTACAAGGGACAGGGGACCTTTGAACACTGAAGCTTTCTTT. This codes for CASSTRDRGPLNTEAFF. The genes are TRBV28 and TRBJ1-1, with 10 positions matching TRBD1. J lost 0 bases, V lost 5 bases, and 9 bases had no gene match. The germline gives CDR1 MDHEN, CDR2 SYDVKM. There are 17 residues in the CDR3.

The chain recombines TRBV27 with TRBJ2-1, with D possibly being TRBD1 or TRBD2 (5 bases each). Germline CDR1 reads MNHEY; CDR2 reads SMNVEV (reference sequence). This CDR3 has 11 residues. The germline V and J ends were trimmed by 6 bases and 15 bases, with 15 bases remaining between them. Here the CDR3 reads CASSSGRGWFF. The CDR3 bases are TGTGCCAGCAGCTCGGGACGGGGTTGGTTCTTC.

The chain carries TRBV11-3 and TRBJ2-5; D might be TRBD1 (6 bases). V was cut by 5 bases and J by 2 bases, with 12 bases left in between. CDR1 is SGHNT, CDR2 YENEEA, per germline. The CDR3 length is 14 residues. The CDR3 here is CASSPGGEQETQYF. CDR3 DNA sequence: TGTGCCAGCAGCCCTGGGGGCGAGCAAGAGACCCAGTACTTC.

The table lists this clone with a count of one. The chain uses TRBV7-5 and TRBJ2-5; the listed D gene, TRBD2, was not tested against the DNA. TRBV7-5 is assigned pseudogene status. The CDR3 runs to 18 residues. CDR3 sequence (DNA): TGTGCCAGAAGCCAAACTAGCGGGGAAACAGGGGACCAAGAGACCCAGTACTTC. Protein: CARSQTSGETGDQETQYF.

For the CDR3, the DNA is TGTGCCAGCAGCGCGACAGACAGGGGAAACACCATATATTTT. This encodes CASSATDRGNTIYF. The V gene is TRBV9, the J gene TRBJ1-3; TRBD1 is a possible D gene (6 bases). V lost 3 bases to trimming and J lost 4 bases, with 11 bases between them. Germline V gives CDR1 SGDLS, CDR2 YYNGEE. CDR3 length equals 14 residues.

This chain uses TRBV11-2 with TRBJ2-7; no reliable D call. Trimming pared 1 base from V and 4 bases from J, leaving 11 bases between. The CDR3 has 14 residues. CDR1 is SGHAT and CDR2 is FQNNGV in the germline V gene. In nucleotides, the CDR3 is TGTGCCAGCAGCTTAGTTCAAGGTTCTTACGAGCAGTACTTC. Translation: CASSLVQGSYEQYF.

V gene TRBV7-3 combines with J gene TRBJ1-2; 9 nucleotides line up with TRBD1. CDR3 length equals 15 residues. Trimming removed 2 bases from V and 6 bases from J; junction bases left unmatched: 7. Germline CDR1 SGHTA, CDR2 FQGTGA. CDR3 nucleotides: TGTGCCAGCAGCTTAGGGACAGGGAGAATGGATGGCTACACCTTC. Protein: CASSLGTGRMDGYTF.

This clone has a single count. This chain uses TRBV9 with TRBJ1-1; D possibly corresponds to TRBD1 (5 bases). Germline V gives CDR1 SGDLS, CDR2 YYNGEE. The CDR3 spans 15 residues. V was clipped by 4 bases and J by 6 bases, with 19 bases between them. CDR3 protein: CASSTTGRERAEAFF. The CDR3 coding sequence is TGTGCCAGCAGCACGACGGGACGTGAAAGGGCTGAAGCTTTCTTT.

The rearrangement uses TRBV5-3 and TRBJ2-5; D call uncertain. TRBV5-3 is an open reading frame whose function is uncertain. Trimming took 6 bases from V and 2 from J, leaving 14 bases between them. CDR3 length equals 14 residues. CDR3 in amino acids: CARIPPTEQETQYF. Written as DNA, the CDR3 is TGTGCCAGAATACCCCCCACCGAACAAGAGACCCAGTACTTC.

This chain connects TRBV5-5 to TRBJ2-7, with TRBD2 matching 7 bases. The CDR3 totals 14 residues. CDR1 and CDR2 from the germline V gene are SGHKS and YYEKEE (reference sequence). V lost 5 bases to trimming and J lost 3 bases; unmatched junction nucleotides: 8. This chain's CDR3 is CASRSPGGIYEQYF. The CDR3 coding sequence is TGTGCCAGCAGATCCCCGGGAGGAATCTACGAGCAGTACTTC.